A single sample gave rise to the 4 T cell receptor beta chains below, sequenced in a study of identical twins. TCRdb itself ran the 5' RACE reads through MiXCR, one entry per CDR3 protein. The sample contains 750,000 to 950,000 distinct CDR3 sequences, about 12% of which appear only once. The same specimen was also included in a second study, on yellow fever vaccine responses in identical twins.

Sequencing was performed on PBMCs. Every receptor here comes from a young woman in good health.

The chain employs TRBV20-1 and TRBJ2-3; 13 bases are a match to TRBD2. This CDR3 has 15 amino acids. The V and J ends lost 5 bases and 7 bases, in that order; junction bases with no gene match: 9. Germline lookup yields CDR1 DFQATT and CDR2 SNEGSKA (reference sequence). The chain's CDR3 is CSAYSGTSGKNTQYF. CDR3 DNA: TGCAGTGCTTATTCCGGGACTAGCGGGAAGAATACGCAGTATTTT.

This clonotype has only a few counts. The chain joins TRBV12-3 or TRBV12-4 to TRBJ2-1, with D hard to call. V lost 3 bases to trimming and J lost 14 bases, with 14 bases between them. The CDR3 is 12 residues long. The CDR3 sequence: CASSFGSPGEFF. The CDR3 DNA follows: TGTGCCAGCAGTTTTGGGTCCCCCGGAGAGTTCTTC.

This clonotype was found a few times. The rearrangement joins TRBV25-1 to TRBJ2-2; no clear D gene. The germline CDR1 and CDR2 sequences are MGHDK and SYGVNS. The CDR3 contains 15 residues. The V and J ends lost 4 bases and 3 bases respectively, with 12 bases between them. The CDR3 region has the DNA TGTGCCAGCAGTGGACCCAGTCCCCACACCGGGGAGCTGTTTTTT. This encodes CASSGPSPHTGELFF. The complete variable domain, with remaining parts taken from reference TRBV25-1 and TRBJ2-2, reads EADIYQTPRYLVIGTGKKITLECSQTMGHDKMYWYQQDPGMELHLIHYSYGVNSTEKGDLSSESTVSRIRTEHFPLTLESARPSHTSQYLCASSGPSPHTGELFFGEGSRLTVL.

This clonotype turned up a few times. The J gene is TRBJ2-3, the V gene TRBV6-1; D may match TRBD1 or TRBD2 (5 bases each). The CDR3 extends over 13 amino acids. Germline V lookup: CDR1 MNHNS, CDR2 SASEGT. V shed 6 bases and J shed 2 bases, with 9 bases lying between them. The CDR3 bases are TGTGCCAGCAGCCGAGGGGTCACAGATACGCAGTATTTT. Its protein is CASSRGVTDTQYF.